The T cell receptor (beta chain) under discussion was sequenced for a study of blood T cells in healthy people across ages. Study-wide findings and caveats: CMV status of donors was unknown, possibly confounding expanded clonotype changes. A strong correlation between TCR beta diversity and naive T cell percentage was seen.

This clonotype was seen more than once but under ten times. The antigen is undetermined. Germline CDR1 reads MNHNS; CDR2 reads SASEGT. The CDR3 runs to 12 residues. Between the trimmed V and J ends, which lost 4 bases and 6 bases, there was a span of 9 bases. Alongside a J-beta primer mix, a sample-barcoded 5' primer served in a second PCR lasting roughly 6 to 12 cycles. Tags on each cDNA molecule came from a template-switch adaptor with 12 random nucleotides. TCRdb independently ran MiXCR on the 5' RACE reads; one entry per CDR3 protein. This sample has fewer than 2,000,000 distinct CDR3 sequences; roughly a third occur once, and the top ten carry 11%.

Sequencing input: blood. J is TRBJ1-2 and V is TRBV6-1; the D gene is possibly TRBD1 (5 bases). The receptor was isolated from a woman younger than 45 in good health. The CDR3 region has the DNA TGTGCCAGCAGTGGGTCAGGGCATGGCTACACCTTC. It yields the protein CASSGSGHGYTF.